This TCR beta chain was identified during a study of cytomegalovirus exposure and HLA in healthy donors. Background on the study: Counted in an early data release were some 81 million unique TCRs from HLA-typed donors.

PCR employed 60 Vbeta and 13 Jbeta primers. The assay was immunoSEQ multiplex PCR, and TCRdb's table has in-frame clones only and misses some. The repertoire holds 120,000 or so clones, with roughly three quarters as singletons. The CDR3 runs 15 residues. V shed 5 bases, J shed 6 bases, and the junction held 6 bases outside the gene matches. Germline V gene sequence: CDR1 SGHTA, CDR2 FQGTGA. Specimen: PBMCs. This rearrangement joins TRBV7-3 to TRBJ2-1; 11 positions agree with TRBD2. This TCR came from a man aged 18 to 30 in good health and CMV-seronegative. This chain's CDR3 is CASSLIAGGSNEQFF. The CDR3, as DNA: TGTGCCAGCAGCCTCATAGCGGGAGGGTCCAATGAGCAGTTCTTC.